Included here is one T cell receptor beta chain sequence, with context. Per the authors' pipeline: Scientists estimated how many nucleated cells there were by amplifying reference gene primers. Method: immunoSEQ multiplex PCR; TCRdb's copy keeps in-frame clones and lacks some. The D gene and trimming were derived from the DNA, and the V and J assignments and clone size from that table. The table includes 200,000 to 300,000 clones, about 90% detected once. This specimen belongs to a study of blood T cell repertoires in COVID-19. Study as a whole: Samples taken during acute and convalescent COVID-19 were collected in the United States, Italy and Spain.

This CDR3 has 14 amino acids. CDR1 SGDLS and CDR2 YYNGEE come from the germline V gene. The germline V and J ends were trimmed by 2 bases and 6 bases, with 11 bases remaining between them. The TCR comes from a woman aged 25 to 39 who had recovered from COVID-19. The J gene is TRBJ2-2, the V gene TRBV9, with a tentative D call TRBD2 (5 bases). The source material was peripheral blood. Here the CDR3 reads CASSVRVGAGELFF. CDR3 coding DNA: TGTGCCAGCAGCGTGCGGGTGGGCGCCGGGGAGCTGTTTTTT.